These 8 T cell receptor beta chains were all obtained from the same sample, sequenced in a study of identifying expanded T cells in peripheral blood (dated by TCRdb to between 2019 and 2020). Libraries came from the immunoSEQ multiplex PCR assay. The clones in this table, taken by TCRdb from immuneACCESS, are in-frame only. Not every clone is retained; where verified, under half of the shortfall comes from an unresolved V gene, and the cause of the rest is unknown. Counted in this sample were about 120,000 clones; more than 75% of them appeared once. The top ten clonotypes cover 2.5% to 3.5% of the sample. The material sequenced was blood. The receptors come from a person aged 18 to 69 in good health.

The V call is TRBV4-3, the J call TRBJ1-1; D is perhaps TRBD1 (5 bases). The CDR3 runs to 14 residues. Germline lookup yields CDR1 LGHNA and CDR2 YSLEER. With 4 bases removed from V and 8 bases from J, the gap between germline ends came to 17 bases. CDR3 residues: CASSLAGASYEAFF. CDR3 nucleotides: TGCGCCAGCAGCCTTGCCGGGGCTTCCTACGAAGCTTTCTTT.

This clone was counted a few times. The chain carries TRBV7-8 and TRBJ1-6; perhaps TRBD1 as D (5 bases). The CDR3 spans 13 residues. Germline CDR1 SGHVS, CDR2 FQNEAQ. Trimming removed 5 bases from V and 15 bases from J, with 17 bases in between. CDR3 bases: TGTGCCAGCAGCGCAAGCCTTTCAGGGCTCCTCCACTTT. The encoded protein is CASSASLSGLLHF.

This clone was seen only once. The chain links TRBV5-4 to TRBJ2-2; the D gene is possibly TRBD1 (5 bases). CDR1 is SGHNT and CDR2 is YYREEE in the germline V gene (reference sequence). The CDR3 sequence is 15 residues long. Trimming removed 3 bases at V and 7 bases at J, with 16 bases between. The chain's CDR3 is CASSSDLLGVGELFF. The CDR3 nucleotides read TGTGCCAGCAGCTCTGACCTTCTAGGGGTCGGGGAGCTGTTTTTT.

This CDR3 is CASSGEGDSPLDYTF. For the CDR3, the DNA is TGTGCCAGCAGCGGAGAGGGTGATAGTCCGCTAGACTACACCTTC. This chain connects TRBV11-2 to TRBJ1-2; the D is unclear. The germline gives CDR1 SGHAT, CDR2 FQNNGV. V lost 5 bases, J lost 10 bases, and 23 bases lay in between. The CDR3 has 15 amino acids.

Written as DNA, the CDR3 is TGTGCCAGTAGTATTCCCGGACAGGCCTACACTGAAGCTTTCTTT. Amino acids: CASSIPGQAYTEAFF. The chain carries TRBV19 and TRBJ1-1; TRBD1 aligns across 7 bases. V was pared by 3 bases and J by 3 bases, with 7 bases of the junction left unmatched. Germline values: CDR1 LNHDA, CDR2 SQIVND (reference sequence). CDR3 size: 15 residues.

The genes are TRBV6-6 and TRBJ2-2, with D possibly matching TRBD2 (5 bases). V was cut by 7 bases and J by 6 bases, with 9 bases left in between. This CDR3 is built from 12 residues. From germline, CDR1 is MNHNY and CDR2 SVGAGI (reference sequence). CDR3 loop: CASILGAGELFF. The CDR3 bases are TGTGCCAGCATTCTGGGAGCCGGGGAGCTGTTTTTT.

This rearrangement joins TRBV27 to TRBJ2-2, with D maybe TRBD2 (6 bases). The germline V and J ends were trimmed by 6 bases and 3 bases, with 11 bases remaining between them. This CDR3 spans 14 amino acids. Germline V CDR1 and CDR2: MNHEY, SMNVEV (reference sequence). The CDR3 region is CASRPGLHTGELFF. The DNA of the CDR3 is TGTGCCAGCAGACCGGGACTGCACACCGGGGAGCTGTTTTTT.

This rearrangement joins TRBV30 to TRBJ1-1; unclear D gene. The V gene's germline CDR1 is GTSNPN and CDR2 SVGIG (reference sequence). V gave up 1 base and J gave up 3 bases, with 12 bases separating them. The CDR3 covers 14 residues. CDR3 sequence: CAWSEREWYTEAFF. CDR3 nucleotides: TGTGCCTGGAGTGAAAGGGAGTGGTACACTGAAGCTTTCTTT.